The present entry profiles one T cell receptor (beta chain) with its context. Sequencing of TCR beta drew on CD8+ and CD4+ T cells from blood. Healthy donors served as the controls. They were matched for age and sex. Negative isolation yielded CD4+ and CD8+ T cells, and FACS enriched TEMRA cells. This sample was taken from a study of CD8 T cells in Susac syndrome. Random hexamers were used to reverse transcribe roughly 0.5 to 1 ug of RNA. The immunoSEQ assay covered 54 Vbeta and 13 Jbeta segments for CDR3. TCRdb passed the immunoSEQ multiplex PCR reads through MiXCR, listing each CDR3 protein once. The repertoire holds approximately 170,000 distinct CDR3 sequences, with about 94% as singletons. The CDR3 sequence is 14 residues long. Trimming removed 2 bases from V and 1 base from J; junction bases left unmatched: 0. From germline, CDR1 is LGHDT and CDR2 YNNKEL (reference sequence).

The chain uses TRBV3-1 and TRBJ1-1, with 8 bases matching TRBD1. This clonotype was obtained from a human donor in good health. The sequenced sample consisted of CD4+ T cells from PBMCs. CDR3 sequence: CASSQQGANTEAFF. In nucleotides, the CDR3 is TGTGCCAGCAGCCAACAGGGGGCGAACACTGAAGCTTTCTTT.